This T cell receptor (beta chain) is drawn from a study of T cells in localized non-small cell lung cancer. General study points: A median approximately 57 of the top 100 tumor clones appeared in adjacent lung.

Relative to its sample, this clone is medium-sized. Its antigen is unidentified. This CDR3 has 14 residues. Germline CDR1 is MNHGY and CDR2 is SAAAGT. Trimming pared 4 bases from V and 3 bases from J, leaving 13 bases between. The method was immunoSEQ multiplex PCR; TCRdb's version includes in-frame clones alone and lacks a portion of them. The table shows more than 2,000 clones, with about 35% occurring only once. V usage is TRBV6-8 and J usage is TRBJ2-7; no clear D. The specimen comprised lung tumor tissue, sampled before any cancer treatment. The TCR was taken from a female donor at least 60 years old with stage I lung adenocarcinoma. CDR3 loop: CASSSGPAIYEQYF. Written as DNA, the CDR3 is TGTGCCAGCAGTTCTGGGCCCGCGATCTACGAGCAGTACTTC.